The rows below give T cell receptor beta chains drawn from one sample of a study of CD8+CD57+ T cells in acquired aplastic anemia. From the reads, TCRdb called clonotypes with MiXCR, one entry per CDR3 protein. This sample yields some 180,000 distinct CDR3 sequences, of which around 45% are seen a single time; about 2.9% belongs to the top ten. The sample taken for sequencing was sorted CD4+, CD8+, or CD8+CD57+ T cells (not recorded which) from PBMCs. The receptors shown here come from a human donor in good health. CDR3s include the opening cysteine and the closing phenylalanine or tryptophan. Each record gives: D gene, V gene, clone size, J gene, CDR3 length, CDR3 DNA, CDR3 protein. A D gene is named only where the DNA matches it firmly. Only some rows state a clone size, as once, few, many or a class for expanded clones.

>-|TRBV7-2|-|TRBJ1-2|15
TGTGCCAGCAGCTGGGGGTCGAAAGGGGAAGATGGCTACACCTTC
CASSWGSKGEDGYTF
>TRBD1|TRBV6-5|many|TRBJ2-7|17
TGTGCCAGCAGTTGGCGGACAGGGGCTATCTCCTCCTACGAGCAGTACTTC
CASSWRTGAISSYEQYF
>-|TRBV19|-|TRBJ2-7|14
TGTGCCAGTAGTAATAAAGGCGGAAGCTACGAGCAGTACTTC
CASSNKGGSYEQYF
>-|TRBV10-2|-|TRBJ2-5|13
TGCGCCAGCAGTGAGGTTCGACAAGAGAGCCAGTACTTC
CASSEVRQESQYF
>TRBD2|TRBV12-3/TRBV12-4|many|TRBJ2-1|15
TGTGCCAGCAGGCCCGGGACTAGCGCGTACAATGAGCAGTTCTTC
CASRPGTSAYNEQFF
>-|TRBV6-9|-|TRBJ2-1|15
TGTGCCAGCACCCAGGCCGGGAATTCCTACAATGAGCAGTTCTTC
CASTQAGNSYNEQFF
>-|TRBV7-2|many|TRBJ1-4|14
TGTGCCAGCAGCTTGACAGGTTCAGATGAAAAACTGTTTTTT
CASSLTGSDEKLFF
>-|TRBV7-2|many|TRBJ1-1|13
TGTGCCAGCAGCTTGCTGTGGAACACTGAAGCTTTCTTT
CASSLLWNTEAFF
>-|TRBV29-1|-|TRBJ1-5|12
TGCAGCGTTGTTATAGGAGATCAGCCCCAGCATTTT
CSVVIGDQPQHF
>-|TRBV2|-|TRBJ2-2|13
TGTGCCAGCAGTCAGGACAGTCCCGGGGAGCTGTTTTTT
CASSQDSPGELFF
>TRBD2|TRBV5-1|many|TRBJ2-2|17
TGCGCCAGCAGCCTTGGGACTAGCGGGATGTGGACCGGGGAGCTGTTTTTT
CASSLGTSGMWTGELFF